This T cell receptor (beta chain) was found in a study of blood T cell repertoires in COVID-19. For the study at large: From T cells, B-cell-depleted T cells, or PBMCs came the material, which was cDNA or gDNA.

Participants were aged about 18 to 90 years, lived in 24 US areas, and enrolled virtually. Participants' own reports of clinical history determined their cohort assignment. Looked up from germline, CDR1 is MDHEN and CDR2 is SYDVKM. Trimming removed 2 bases from V and 6 bases from J, with 10 bases in between. This CDR3 is 13 amino acids long. Original handling: Reference gene primer amplification in the assay estimated nucleated cell counts. Some clones are missing from TCRdb's copy, which holds only in-frame ones; the method was immunoSEQ multiplex PCR. For V, J and clone size, that table is used; D and trimming come from the DNA. The table includes about 300,000 clones, approximately 90% detected once.

The chain has TRBV28 and TRBJ1-2, with D possibly matching TRBD1 (5 bases). Sequenced input: PBMCs or T cells enriched from blood (not recorded which). This receptor was identified in a woman younger than 35 who had recovered from COVID-19. CDR3 DNA sequence: TGTGCCAGCAGTTTAACGGGGGGTAATGGCTACACCTTC. It specifies CASSLTGGNGYTF.